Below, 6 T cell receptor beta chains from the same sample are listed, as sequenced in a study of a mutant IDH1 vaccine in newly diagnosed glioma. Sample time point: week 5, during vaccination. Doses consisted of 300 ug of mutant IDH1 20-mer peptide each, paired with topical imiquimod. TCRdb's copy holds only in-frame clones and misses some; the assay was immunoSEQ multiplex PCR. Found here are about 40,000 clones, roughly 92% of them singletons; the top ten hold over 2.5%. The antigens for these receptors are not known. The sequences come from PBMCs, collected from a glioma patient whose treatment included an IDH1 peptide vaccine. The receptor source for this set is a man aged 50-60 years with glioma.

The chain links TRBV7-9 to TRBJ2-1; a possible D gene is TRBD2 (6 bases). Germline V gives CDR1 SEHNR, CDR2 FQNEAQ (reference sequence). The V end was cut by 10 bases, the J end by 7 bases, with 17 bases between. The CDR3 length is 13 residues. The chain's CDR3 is CATWRGGLNEQFF. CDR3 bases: TGTGCCACCTGGCGGGGCGGGTTGAATGAGCAGTTCTTC.

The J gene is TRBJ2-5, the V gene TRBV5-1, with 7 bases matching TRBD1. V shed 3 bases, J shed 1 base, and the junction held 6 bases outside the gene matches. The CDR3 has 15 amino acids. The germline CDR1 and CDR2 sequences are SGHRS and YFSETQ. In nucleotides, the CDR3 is TGCGCCAGCAGCTCGAACAGGGGCCCCCAAGAGACCCAGTACTTC. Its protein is CASSSNRGPQETQYF.

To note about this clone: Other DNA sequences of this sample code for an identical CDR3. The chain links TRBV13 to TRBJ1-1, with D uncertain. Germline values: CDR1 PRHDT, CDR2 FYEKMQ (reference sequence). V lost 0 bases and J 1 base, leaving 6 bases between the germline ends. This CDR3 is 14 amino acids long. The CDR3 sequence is CASSLGRANTEAFF. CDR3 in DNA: TGTGCCAGCAGCTTAGGCCGAGCGAACACTGAAGCTTTCTTT.

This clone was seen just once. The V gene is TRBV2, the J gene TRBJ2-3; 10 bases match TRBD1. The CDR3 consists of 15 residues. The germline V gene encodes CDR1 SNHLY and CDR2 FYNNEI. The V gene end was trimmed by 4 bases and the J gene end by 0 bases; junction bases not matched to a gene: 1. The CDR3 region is CASSGQGASTDTQYF. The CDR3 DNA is TGTGCCAGCAGTGGACAGGGGGCAAGCACAGATACGCAGTATTTT. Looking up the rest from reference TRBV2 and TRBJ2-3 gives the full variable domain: EPEVTQTPSHQVTQMGQEVILRCVPISNHLYFYWYRQILGQKVEFLVSFYNNEISEKSEIFDDQFSVERPDGSNFTLKIRSTKLEDSAMYFCASSGQGASTDTQYFGPGTRLTVL.

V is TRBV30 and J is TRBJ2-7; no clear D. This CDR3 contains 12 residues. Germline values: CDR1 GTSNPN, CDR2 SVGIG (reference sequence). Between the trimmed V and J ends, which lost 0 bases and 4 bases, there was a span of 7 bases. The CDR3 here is CAWSVRIYEQYF. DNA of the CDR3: TGTGCCTGGAGTGTTCGCATTTACGAGCAGTACTTC.

CDR3 region: CASSLFPGQGRGAEETQYF. CDR3 nucleotides: TGTGCCAGCAGTTTATTCCCCGGACAGGGGAGGGGAGCAGAAGAGACCCAGTACTTC. The chain couples TRBV27 to TRBJ2-5, with TRBD1 identical over 9 bases. This CDR3 contains 19 residues. Trimming took 1 base from V and 3 from J; bases not matched to a gene: 15. Germline assignment: CDR1 MNHEY and CDR2 SMNVEV (reference sequence).